The 21 T cell receptor beta chains listed next were all sequenced from one sample in a study of shared clonotypes between healthy human individuals. Terminally differentiated effector memory CD45RA+ cells were excluded by CCR7 positive selection of CD45RO-negative cells. The repertoire was sequenced with immunoSEQ multiplex PCR; TCRdb's copy has only in-frame clones and lacks some. The sample has under 2,000,000 clones, over 85% seen once. Sequencing was carried out using naive CD8+ T cells sorted from blood. These receptor sequences come from a young man in good health.

The chain links TRBV28 to TRBJ2-1; TRBD2 is a possible D gene (6 bases). Germline lookup yields CDR1 MDHEN and CDR2 SYDVKM. V lost 7 bases, J lost 4 bases, and 20 bases lay in between. The CDR3 has 16 residues. The DNA for the CDR3 is TGTGCCAGCATTAGTAAGGCGGGGTTACCGTACAATGAGCAGTTCTTC. Its protein product is CASISKAGLPYNEQFF.

The chain joins TRBV7-9 to TRBJ2-1; D unresolved. Germline V lookup: CDR1 SEHNR, CDR2 FQNEAQ (reference sequence). Trimming shortened V by 4 bases and J by 7 bases, and 11 bases separated the two germline ends. The CDR3 totals 13 residues. In nucleotides, the CDR3 is TGTGCCAGCAGCTCGGGCGTAGGAAATGAGCAGTTCTTC. Residues: CASSSGVGNEQFF.

This sequence joins TRBV11-2 and TRBJ2-5; 8 bases line up with TRBD1. The CDR3 loop spans 12 amino acids. The V gene's germline CDR1 is SGHAT and CDR2 FQNNGV. The CDR3 is CAIDRGGETQYF. In DNA form, the CDR3 reads TGTGCTATCGACAGGGGTGGAGAGACCCAGTACTTC. The full variable domain, its missing parts supplied by reference TRBV11-2 and TRBJ2-5, is EAGVAQSPRYKIIEKRQSVAFWCNPISGHATLYWYQQILGQGPKLLIQFQNNGVVDDSQLPKDRFSAERLKGVDSTLKIQPAKLEDSAVYLCAIDRGGETQYFGPGTRLLVL.

In DNA, the CDR3 is TGTGCCAGCAGTGAGGGCTCCGTGGAGGGCAGTCAGCCCCAGCATTTT. Residues: CASSEGSVEGSQPQHF. The rearrangement links TRBV2 to TRBJ1-5; D unresolved. Germline loops: CDR1 SNHLY, CDR2 FYNNEI. The CDR3 runs 16 residues. The V gene lost 3 bases and the J gene lost 6 bases, with 18 bases spanning the gap. Looking up the rest from reference TRBV2 and TRBJ1-5 gives the full variable domain: EPEVTQTPSHQVTQMGQEVILRCVPISNHLYFYWYRQILGQKVEFLVSFYNNEISEKSEIFDDQFSVERPDGSNFTLKIRSTKLEDSAMYFCASSEGSVEGSQPQHFGDGTRLSIL.

J is TRBJ2-2 and V is TRBV29-1; the D is unclear. The germline V gene has CDR1 SQVTM and CDR2 ANQGSEA. V was shortened by 4 bases and J by 3 bases, with 6 bases between the two germline ends. This CDR3 is built from 12 residues. CDR3 region: CSVVGHTGELFF. The CDR3 nucleotides are TGCAGCGTTGTAGGCCACACCGGGGAGCTGTTTTTT.

This clone occurred a few times. The gene calls are TRBV11-2 and TRBJ2-7, with D possibly matching TRBD1 (6 bases). Germline loops: CDR1 SGHAT, CDR2 FQNNGV. V was cut by 5 bases and J by 5 bases, with 10 bases left in between. The CDR3 length is 12 residues. The CDR3 DNA sequence: TGTGCCAGCAGCCACCAGGGGAACGAGCAGTACTTC. It translates to CASSHQGNEQYF.

The J gene is TRBJ1-3, the V gene TRBV29-1; D not certain. The germline gives CDR1 SQVTM, CDR2 ANQGSEA. The CDR3 is 12 amino acids. V lost 2 bases, J lost 0 bases, and 2 bases lay in between. The CDR3 DNA is TGCAGCGTTGAAACCTCTGGAAACACCATATATTTT. This codes for CSVETSGNTIYF.

The V call is TRBV29-1, the J call TRBJ2-3; D may be TRBD1 or TRBD2 (7 bases each). Trimming took 8 bases from V and 2 from J, leaving 29 bases between them. The CDR3 has 18 amino acids. The V gene's germline CDR1 is SQVTM and CDR2 ANQGSEA. As DNA, the CDR3 is TGCAGCTCCTCAGGGGGGGTTCTTCCTACCGTCTTCACAGATACGCAGTATTTT. This encodes CSSSGGVLPTVFTDTQYF.

The chain links TRBV5-6 to TRBJ2-3; D gene uncertain. The CDR3 runs 14 residues. The V and J ends lost 0 bases and 2 bases respectively, with 7 bases between them. Germline values: CDR1 SGHDT, CDR2 YYEEEE. The CDR3 here is CASSLESFTDTQYF. In nucleotides, the CDR3 is TGTGCCAGCAGCTTGGAGTCTTTCACAGATACGCAGTATTTT.

This chain joins TRBV7-9 and TRBJ2-7; possibly TRBD1 for D (6 bases). V lost 3 bases and J lost 3, with 18 bases in between. CDR1 and CDR2 from the germline V gene are SEHNR and FQNEAQ (reference sequence). This CDR3 has 16 residues. CDR3 loop: CASSLGEGTLYYEQYF. CDR3 nucleotides: TGTGCCAGCAGCTTGGGCGAAGGGACATTGTACTACGAGCAGTACTTC.

J is TRBJ1-1 and V is TRBV29-1, with D unclear. This CDR3 comprises 11 residues. V shed 5 bases and J shed 7 bases, with 11 bases lying between them. Germline V gene lookup returns CDR1 SQVTM and CDR2 ANQGSEA. The CDR3, as DNA: TGCAGCGTTTCGTCCAGAGGTGAAGCTTTCTTT. This sequence encodes CSVSSRGEAFF.

This clone was seen a single time. The chain joins TRBV7-9 to TRBJ2-2, with 10 bases lining up with TRBD2. Trimming at V came to 3 bases and at J to 5 bases, leaving 3 bases not matched to a gene. CDR1 is SEHNR, CDR2 FQNEAQ, per germline (reference sequence). The CDR3 is 15 amino acids. The CDR3 reads CASSLLAGATGELFF. The CDR3 DNA is TGTGCCAGCAGCTTGCTAGCGGGGGCGACCGGGGAGCTGTTTTTT. The full variable domain, completed using reference TRBV7-9 and TRBJ2-2, is DTGVSQNPRHKITKRGQNVTFRCDPISEHNRLYWYRQTLGQGPEFLTYFQNEAQLEKSRLLSDRFSAERPKGSFSTLEIQRTEQGDSAMYLCASSLLAGATGELFFGEGSRLTVL.

Notes on this clone: This sample also contains other DNA sequences that code for the same CDR3. The CDR3 DNA follows: TGTGCCAGCAGTCCCGGGACAGGCTCCTACGAGCAGTACTTC. Protein product: CASSPGTGSYEQYF. The chain joins TRBV6-5 to TRBJ2-7; 8 nucleotides align to TRBD1. Germline assignment: CDR1 MNHEY and CDR2 SVGAGI. The CDR3 runs 14 residues. V lost 5 bases, J lost 0 bases, and 3 bases stayed unmatched.

The chain uses TRBV15 and TRBJ1-5; TRBD1 matches at 9 bases. Trimming took 5 bases from V and 0 from J; bases not matched to a gene: 14. The CDR3 spans 19 residues. Germline V CDR1 and CDR2: LNHNV, YYDKDF (reference sequence). CDR3 DNA: TGTGCCACCAGCTCCCGGACAGGGGACTCCGATTATAGCAATCAGCCCCAGCATTTT. It yields the protein CATSSRTGDSDYSNQPQHF.

A few counts support this clone. This chain joins TRBV10-3 and TRBJ1-1; D unresolved. Trimming took 4 bases from V and 1 from J, leaving 4 bases between them. The CDR3 is 12 residues long. Looked up from germline, CDR1 is ENHRY and CDR2 is SYGVKD. Written as DNA, the CDR3 is TGTGCCATCAGTGGCAAGAACACTGAAGCTTTCTTT. Translation gives CAISGKNTEAFF.

This clone is a singleton in its sample. The gene calls are TRBV30 and TRBJ2-3; D gene ambiguous. Germline V CDR1 and CDR2: GTSNPN, SVGIG (reference sequence). The CDR3 length is 15 residues. V was shortened by 0 bases and J by 6 bases, with 16 bases between the two germline ends. In nucleotides, the CDR3 is TGTGCCTGGAGTGTAGATTCCTCACATGGGGATACGCAGTATTTT. It translates to CAWSVDSSHGDTQYF. Full variable domain (remainder filled in from reference TRBV30 and TRBJ2-3): SQTIHQWPATLVQPVGSPLSLECTVEGTSNPNLYWYRQAAGRGLQLLFYSVGIGQISSEVPQNLSASRPQDRQFILSSKKLLLSDSGFYLCAWSVDSSHGDTQYFGPGTRLTVL.

This clone was seen a few times. Other DNA variants within this sample encode the same CDR3. The rearrangement joins TRBV30 to TRBJ1-5; D unresolved. The CDR3 totals 14 residues. Germline assignment: CDR1 GTSNPN and CDR2 SVGIG (reference sequence). Trimming stripped 1 base from V and 1 base from J, with 8 bases between. The CDR3 DNA is TGTGCCTGGAGTGAGGGTATAAGCAATCAGCCCCAGCATTTT. It encodes CAWSEGISNQPQHF. Combining the CDR3 with reference TRBV30 and TRBJ1-5 gives the whole variable domain SQTIHQWPATLVQPVGSPLSLECTVEGTSNPNLYWYRQAAGRGLQLLFYSVGIGQISSEVPQNLSASRPQDRQFILSSKKLLLSDSGFYLCAWSEGISNQPQHFGDGTRLSIL.

The chain employs TRBV11-3 and TRBJ2-2, with 8 bases matching TRBD1. Germline V gene sequence: CDR1 SGHNT, CDR2 YENEEA. The CDR3 length is 15 residues. J was trimmed by 0 bases and V by 5 bases; bases with no gene match: 2. This CDR3 is CASSHRGSNTGELFF. As DNA, the CDR3 is TGTGCCAGCAGCCACAGGGGGTCGAACACCGGGGAGCTGTTTTTT.

About this clone itself: Other DNA sequences within the sample encode an identical CDR3. The chain is built from TRBV27 and TRBJ1-1; tentative D call: TRBD1 (6 bases). Germline lookup yields CDR1 MNHEY and CDR2 SMNVEV (reference sequence). Trimming took 3 bases from V and 0 from J, leaving 8 bases between them. The CDR3 is made up of 14 amino acids. CDR3 bases: TGTGCCAGCAGTTTGAGGGGGATGAACACTGAAGCTTTCTTT. It encodes CASSLRGMNTEAFF.

The chain joins TRBV19 to TRBJ2-7, with D perhaps matching TRBD1 or TRBD2 (5 bases each). The CDR3 has 15 residues. Germline assignment: CDR1 LNHDA and CDR2 SQIVND (reference sequence). Deletions cut 3 bases from V and 0 bases from J, with 12 bases between. In nucleotides, the CDR3 is TGTGCCAGTAGTATTGGAACAGGACTCTCCTACGAGCAGTACTTC. Its protein is CASSIGTGLSYEQYF.

The chain combines TRBV15 with TRBJ1-1; D is unresolved. CDR1 and CDR2 (germline): LNHNV, YYDKDF (reference sequence). Deletions cut 0 bases from V and 10 bases from J, with 18 bases between. This CDR3 has 15 amino acids. CDR3 sequence (DNA): TGTGCCACCAGCAGAGATCAGGAGGGTCTCCCTGGAGCTTTCTTT. Amino acid sequence: CATSRDQEGLPGAFF.